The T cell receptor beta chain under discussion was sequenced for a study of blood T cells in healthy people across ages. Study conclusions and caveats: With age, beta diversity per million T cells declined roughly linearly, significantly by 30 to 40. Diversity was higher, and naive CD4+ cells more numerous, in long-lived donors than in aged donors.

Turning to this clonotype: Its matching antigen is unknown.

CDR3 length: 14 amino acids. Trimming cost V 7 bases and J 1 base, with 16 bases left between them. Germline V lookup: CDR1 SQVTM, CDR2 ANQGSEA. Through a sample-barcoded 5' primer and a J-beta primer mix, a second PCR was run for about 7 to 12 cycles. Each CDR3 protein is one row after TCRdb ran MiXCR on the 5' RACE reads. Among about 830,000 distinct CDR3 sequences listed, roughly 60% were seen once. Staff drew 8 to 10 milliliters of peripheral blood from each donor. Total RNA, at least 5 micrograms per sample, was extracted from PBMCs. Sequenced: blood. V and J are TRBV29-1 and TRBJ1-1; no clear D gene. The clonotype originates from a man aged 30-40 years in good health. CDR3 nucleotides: TGCAGCGGTCTTAAACAGCCGGGGAACACTGAAGCTTTCTTT. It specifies CSGLKQPGNTEAFF.